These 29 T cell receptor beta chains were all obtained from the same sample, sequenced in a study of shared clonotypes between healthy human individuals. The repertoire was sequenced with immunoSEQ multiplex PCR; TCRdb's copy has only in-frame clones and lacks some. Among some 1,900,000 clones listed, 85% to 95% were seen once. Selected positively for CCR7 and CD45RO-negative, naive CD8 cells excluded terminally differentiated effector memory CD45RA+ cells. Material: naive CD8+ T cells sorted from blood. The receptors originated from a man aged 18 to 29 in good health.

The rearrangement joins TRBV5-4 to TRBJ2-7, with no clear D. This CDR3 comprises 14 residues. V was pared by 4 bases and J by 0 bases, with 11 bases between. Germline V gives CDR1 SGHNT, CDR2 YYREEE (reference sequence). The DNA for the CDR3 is TGTGCCAGCAGCCCACATCCAGTCTCCTACGAGCAGTACTTC. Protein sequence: CASSPHPVSYEQYF.

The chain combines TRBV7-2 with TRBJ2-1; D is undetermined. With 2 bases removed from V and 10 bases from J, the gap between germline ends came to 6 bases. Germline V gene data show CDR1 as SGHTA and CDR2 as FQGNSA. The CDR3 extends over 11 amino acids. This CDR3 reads CASSLTEEQFF. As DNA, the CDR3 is TGTGCCAGCAGCTTAACTGAAGAGCAGTTCTTC.

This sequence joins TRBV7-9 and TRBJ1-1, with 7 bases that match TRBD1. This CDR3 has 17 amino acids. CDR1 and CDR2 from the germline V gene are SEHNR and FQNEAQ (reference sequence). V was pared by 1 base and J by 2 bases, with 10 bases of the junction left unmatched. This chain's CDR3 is CASSLGSWDSSNTEAFF. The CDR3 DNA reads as TGTGCCAGCAGCTTAGGCAGTTGGGACAGCTCTAACACTGAAGCTTTCTTT.

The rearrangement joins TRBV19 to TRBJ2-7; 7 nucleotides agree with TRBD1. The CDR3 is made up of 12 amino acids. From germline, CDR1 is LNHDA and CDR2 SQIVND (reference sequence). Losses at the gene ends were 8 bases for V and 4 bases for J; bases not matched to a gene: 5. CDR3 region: CASAGTAYEQYF. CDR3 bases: TGTGCCAGTGCTGGGACAGCGTACGAGCAGTACTTC.

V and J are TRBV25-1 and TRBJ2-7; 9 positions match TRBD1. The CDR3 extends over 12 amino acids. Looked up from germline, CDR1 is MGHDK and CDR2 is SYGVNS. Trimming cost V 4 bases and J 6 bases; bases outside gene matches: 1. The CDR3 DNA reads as TGTGCCAGCAGTGTACAGGGGGCCGAGCAGTACTTC. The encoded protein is CASSVQGAEQYF.

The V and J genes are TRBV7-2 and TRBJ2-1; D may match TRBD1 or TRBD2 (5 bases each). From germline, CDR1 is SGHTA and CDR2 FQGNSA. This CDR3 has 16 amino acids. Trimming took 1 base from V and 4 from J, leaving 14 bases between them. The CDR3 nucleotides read TGTGCCAGCAGCTTAGGGGGCCGGGGCCAGTACAATGAGCAGTTCTTC. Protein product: CASSLGGRGQYNEQFF.

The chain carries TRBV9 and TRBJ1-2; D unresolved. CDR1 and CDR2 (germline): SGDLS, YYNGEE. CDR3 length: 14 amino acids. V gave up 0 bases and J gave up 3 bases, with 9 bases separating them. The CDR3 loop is CASSVAPGDYGYTF. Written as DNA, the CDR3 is TGTGCCAGCAGCGTAGCTCCAGGTGACTATGGCTACACCTTC.

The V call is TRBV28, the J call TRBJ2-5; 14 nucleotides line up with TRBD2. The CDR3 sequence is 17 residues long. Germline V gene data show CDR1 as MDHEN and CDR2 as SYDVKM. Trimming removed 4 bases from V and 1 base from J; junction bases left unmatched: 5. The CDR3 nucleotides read TGTGCCAGCAGTTCAGGACTAGCGGGAGGTCTCCAAGAGACCCAGTACTTC. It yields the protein CASSSGLAGGLQETQYF. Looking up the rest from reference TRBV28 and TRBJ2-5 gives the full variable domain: DVKVTQSSRYLVKRTGEKVFLECVQDMDHENMFWYRQDPGLGLRLIYFSYDVKMKEKGDIPEGYSVSREKKERFSLILESASTNQTSMYLCASSSGLAGGLQETQYFGPGTRLLVL.

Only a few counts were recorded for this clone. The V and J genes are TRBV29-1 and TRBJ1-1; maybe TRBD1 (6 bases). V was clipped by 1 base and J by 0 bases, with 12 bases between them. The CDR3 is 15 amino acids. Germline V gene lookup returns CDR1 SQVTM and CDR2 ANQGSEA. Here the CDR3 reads CSVEGIDRMNTEAFF. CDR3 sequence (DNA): TGCAGCGTTGAAGGGATTGACAGGATGAACACTGAAGCTTTCTTT. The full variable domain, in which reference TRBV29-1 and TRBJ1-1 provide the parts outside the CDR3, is SAVISQKPSRDICQRGTSLTIQCQVDSQVTMMFWYRQQPGQSLTLIATANQGSEATYESGFVIDKFPISRPNLTFSTLTVSNMSPEDSSIYLCSVEGIDRMNTEAFFGQGTRLTVV.

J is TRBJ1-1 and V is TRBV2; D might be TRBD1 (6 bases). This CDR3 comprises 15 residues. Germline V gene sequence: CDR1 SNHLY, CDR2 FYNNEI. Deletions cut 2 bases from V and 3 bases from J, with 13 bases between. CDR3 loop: CASSELGGRDTEAFF. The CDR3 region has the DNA TGTGCCAGCAGTGAATTAGGGGGACGGGACACTGAAGCTTTCTTT.

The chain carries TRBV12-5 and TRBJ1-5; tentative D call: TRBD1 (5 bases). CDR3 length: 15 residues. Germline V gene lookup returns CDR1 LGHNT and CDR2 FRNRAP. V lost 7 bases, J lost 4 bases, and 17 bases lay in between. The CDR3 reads CASDRTGTINQPQHF. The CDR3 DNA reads TGTGCTAGTGATAGAACCGGGACCATAAATCAGCCCCAGCATTTT. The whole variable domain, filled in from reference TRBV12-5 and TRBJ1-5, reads DARVTQTPRHKVTEMGQEVTMRCQPILGHNTVFWYRQTMMQGLELLAYFRNRAPLDDSGMPKDRFSAEMPDATLATLKIQPSEPRDSAVYFCASDRTGTINQPQHFGDGTRLSIL.

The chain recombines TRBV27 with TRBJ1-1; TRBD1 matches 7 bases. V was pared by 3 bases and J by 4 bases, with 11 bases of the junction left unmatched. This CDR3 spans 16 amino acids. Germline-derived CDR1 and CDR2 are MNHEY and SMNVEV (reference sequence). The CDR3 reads CASSLQGVSSPTEAFF. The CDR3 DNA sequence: TGTGCCAGCAGTTTGCAGGGGGTATCTTCGCCCACTGAAGCTTTCTTT.

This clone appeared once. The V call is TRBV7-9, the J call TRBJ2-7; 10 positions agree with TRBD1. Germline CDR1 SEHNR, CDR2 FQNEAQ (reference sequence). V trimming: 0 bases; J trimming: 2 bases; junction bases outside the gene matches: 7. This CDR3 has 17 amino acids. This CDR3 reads CASSLAPVGQGTYEQYF. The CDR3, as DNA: TGTGCCAGCAGCTTAGCTCCCGTGGGACAGGGGACCTACGAGCAGTACTTC.

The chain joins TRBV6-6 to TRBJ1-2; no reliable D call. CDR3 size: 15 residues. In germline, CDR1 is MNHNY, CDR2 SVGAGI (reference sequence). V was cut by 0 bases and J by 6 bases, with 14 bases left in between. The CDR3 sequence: CASSYSNVPPDGYTF. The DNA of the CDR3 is TGTGCCAGCAGTTACTCGAACGTCCCACCTGATGGCTACACCTTC.

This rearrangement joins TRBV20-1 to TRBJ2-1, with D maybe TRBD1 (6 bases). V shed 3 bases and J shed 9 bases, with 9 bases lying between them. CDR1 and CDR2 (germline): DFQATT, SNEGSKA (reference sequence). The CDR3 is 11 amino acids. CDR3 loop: CSARWGLEQFF. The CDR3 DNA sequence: TGCAGTGCTAGGTGGGGGCTTGAGCAGTTCTTC.

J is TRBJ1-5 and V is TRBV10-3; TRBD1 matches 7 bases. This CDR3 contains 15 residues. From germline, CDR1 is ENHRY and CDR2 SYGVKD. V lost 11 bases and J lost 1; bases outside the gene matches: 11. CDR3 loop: CAVHPGQQSNQPQHF. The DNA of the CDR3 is TGTGCCGTCCACCCGGGACAGCAGAGCAATCAGCCCCAGCATTTT.

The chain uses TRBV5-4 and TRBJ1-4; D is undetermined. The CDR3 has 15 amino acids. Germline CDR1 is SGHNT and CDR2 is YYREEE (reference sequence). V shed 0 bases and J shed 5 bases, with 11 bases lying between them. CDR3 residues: CASSLGGSENEKLFF. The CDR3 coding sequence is TGTGCCAGCAGCTTGGGGGGATCTGAAAATGAAAAACTGTTTTTT.

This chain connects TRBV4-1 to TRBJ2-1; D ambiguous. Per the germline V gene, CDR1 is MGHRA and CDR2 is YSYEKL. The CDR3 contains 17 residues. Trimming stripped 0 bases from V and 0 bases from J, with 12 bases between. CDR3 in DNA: TGCGCCAGCAGCCAAGAGAAATCGTATAGCTCCTACAATGAGCAGTTCTTC. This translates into CASSQEKSYSSYNEQFF.

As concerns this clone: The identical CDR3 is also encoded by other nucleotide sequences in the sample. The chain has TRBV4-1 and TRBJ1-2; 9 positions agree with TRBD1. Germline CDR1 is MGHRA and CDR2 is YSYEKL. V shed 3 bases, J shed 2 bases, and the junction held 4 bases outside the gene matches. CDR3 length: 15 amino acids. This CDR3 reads CASSQLGQGNYGYTF. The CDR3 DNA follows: TGCGCCAGCAGCCAGTTGGGACAGGGCAACTATGGCTACACCTTC.

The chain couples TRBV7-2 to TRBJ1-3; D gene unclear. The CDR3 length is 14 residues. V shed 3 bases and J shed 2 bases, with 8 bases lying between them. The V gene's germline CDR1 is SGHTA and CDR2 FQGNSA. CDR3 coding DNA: TGTGCCAGCAGCTTTGTCACCCCTGGAAACACCATATATTTT. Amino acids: CASSFVTPGNTIYF.

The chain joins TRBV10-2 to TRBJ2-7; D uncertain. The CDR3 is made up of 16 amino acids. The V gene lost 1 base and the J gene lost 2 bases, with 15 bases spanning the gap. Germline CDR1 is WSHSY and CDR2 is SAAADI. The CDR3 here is CASSELVEKNPYEQYF. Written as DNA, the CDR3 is TGCGCCAGCAGTGAGTTGGTTGAGAAAAATCCCTACGAGCAGTACTTC.

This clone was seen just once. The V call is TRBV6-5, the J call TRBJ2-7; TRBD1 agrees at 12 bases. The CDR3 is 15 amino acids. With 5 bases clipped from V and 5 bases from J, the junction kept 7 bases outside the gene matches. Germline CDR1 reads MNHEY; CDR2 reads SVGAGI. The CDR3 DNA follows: TGTGCCAGCAGTCGAACCGGGACAGGGGGCGACGAGCAGTACTTC. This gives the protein CASSRTGTGGDEQYF.

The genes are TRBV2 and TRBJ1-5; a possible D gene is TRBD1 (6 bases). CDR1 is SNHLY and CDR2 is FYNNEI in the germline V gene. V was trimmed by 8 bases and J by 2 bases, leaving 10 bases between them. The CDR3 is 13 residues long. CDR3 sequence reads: CASVQGGNQPQHF. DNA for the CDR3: TGTGCCAGCGTACAGGGTGGCAATCAGCCCCAGCATTTT.

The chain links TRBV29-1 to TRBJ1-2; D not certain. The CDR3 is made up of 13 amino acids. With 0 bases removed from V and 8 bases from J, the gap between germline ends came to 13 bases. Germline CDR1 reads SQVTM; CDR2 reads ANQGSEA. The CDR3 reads CSVEEEERWGYTF. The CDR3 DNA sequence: TGCAGCGTTGAAGAGGAGGAGAGGTGGGGCTACACCTTC.

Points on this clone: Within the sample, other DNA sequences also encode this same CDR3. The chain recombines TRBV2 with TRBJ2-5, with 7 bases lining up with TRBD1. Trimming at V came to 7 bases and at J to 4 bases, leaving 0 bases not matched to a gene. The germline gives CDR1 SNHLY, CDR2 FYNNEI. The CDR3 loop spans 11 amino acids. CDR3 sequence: CASTGGETQYF. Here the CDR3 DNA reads TGTGCCAGCACAGGGGGAGAGACCCAGTACTTC.

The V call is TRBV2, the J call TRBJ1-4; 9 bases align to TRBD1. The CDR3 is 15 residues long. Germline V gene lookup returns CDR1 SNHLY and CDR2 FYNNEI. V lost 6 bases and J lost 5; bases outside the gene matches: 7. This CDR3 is CASRAGDRVNEKLFF. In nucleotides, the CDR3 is TGTGCCAGCAGGGCCGGGGACAGGGTGAATGAAAAACTGTTTTTT.

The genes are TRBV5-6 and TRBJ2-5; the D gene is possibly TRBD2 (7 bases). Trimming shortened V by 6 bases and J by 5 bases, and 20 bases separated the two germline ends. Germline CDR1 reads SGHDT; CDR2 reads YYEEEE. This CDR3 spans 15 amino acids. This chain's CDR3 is CASTLGAGAWETQYF. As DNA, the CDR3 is TGTGCCAGCACCCTCGGGGCGGGGGCATGGGAGACCCAGTACTTC.

CDR3 sequence (DNA): TGTGCCAGCAGCTTAGCGGGAGGGCCGGAAGATACGCAGTATTTT. Residues: CASSLAGGPEDTQYF. The chain carries TRBV13 and TRBJ2-3; 8 nucleotides match TRBD2. V shed 1 base and J 5 bases; nucleotides not matched to a gene: 5. Germline loops: CDR1 PRHDT, CDR2 FYEKMQ (reference sequence). The CDR3 spans 15 residues. The full variable domain, completed using reference TRBV13 and TRBJ2-3, is AAGVIQSPRHLIKEKRETATLKCYPIPRHDTVYWYQQGPGQDPQFLISFYEKMQSDKGSIPDRFSAQQFSDYHSELNMSSLELGDSALYFCASSLAGGPEDTQYFGPGTRLTVL.

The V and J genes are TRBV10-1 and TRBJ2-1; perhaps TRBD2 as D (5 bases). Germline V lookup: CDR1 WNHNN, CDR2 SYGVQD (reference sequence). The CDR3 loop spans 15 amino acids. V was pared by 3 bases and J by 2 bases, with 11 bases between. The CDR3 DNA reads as TGCGCCAGCAGTGAAGAGGGTTTCGCCTACAATGAGCAGTTCTTC. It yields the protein CASSEEGFAYNEQFF.